This T cell receptor beta chain was captured by sequencing in a study of T cells in narcolepsy. Germline V lookup: CDR1 MNHEY, CDR2 SVGAGI. Trimming cost V 6 bases and J 3 bases, with 18 bases left between them. The CDR3 extends over 15 amino acids. The study, taken as a whole, reports: HCRT-specific and TRIB2-specific autoreactive clonotypes appeared among same-patient CSF and blood CD4+ clonotypes.

Regarding this clone: Its antigen remains unknown.

Clones were read by immunoSEQ multiplex PCR, and TCRdb kept only the in-frame ones, dropping some. The data contain about 18,000 clones, 72% of them seen just once; the ten biggest clones take up 14% to 15%. The sequenced sample consisted of CD45RA- memory CD8+ T cells from PBMCs. The receptor was isolated from a human donor with narcolepsy. This sequence joins TRBV6-5 and TRBJ2-7, with D possibly being TRBD1 (6 bases). CDR3 sequence: CASSQPMTGYYEQYF. The CDR3 bases are TGTGCCAGCAGCCAACCCATGACAGGCTACTACGAGCAGTACTTC.